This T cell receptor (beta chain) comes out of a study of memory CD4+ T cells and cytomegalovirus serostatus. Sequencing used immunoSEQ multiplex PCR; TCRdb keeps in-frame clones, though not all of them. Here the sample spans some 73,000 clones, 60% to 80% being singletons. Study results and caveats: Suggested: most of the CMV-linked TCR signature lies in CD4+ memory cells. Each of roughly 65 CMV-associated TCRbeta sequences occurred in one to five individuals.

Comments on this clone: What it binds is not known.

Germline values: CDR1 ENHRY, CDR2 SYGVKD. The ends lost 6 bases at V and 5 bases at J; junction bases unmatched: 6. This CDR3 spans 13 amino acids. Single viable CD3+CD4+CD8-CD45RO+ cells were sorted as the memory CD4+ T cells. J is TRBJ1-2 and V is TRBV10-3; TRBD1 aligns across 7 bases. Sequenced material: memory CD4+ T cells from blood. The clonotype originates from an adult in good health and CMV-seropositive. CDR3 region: CAIRGTEDYGYTF. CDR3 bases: TGTGCCATCAGGGGGACAGAGGATTATGGCTACACCTTC.